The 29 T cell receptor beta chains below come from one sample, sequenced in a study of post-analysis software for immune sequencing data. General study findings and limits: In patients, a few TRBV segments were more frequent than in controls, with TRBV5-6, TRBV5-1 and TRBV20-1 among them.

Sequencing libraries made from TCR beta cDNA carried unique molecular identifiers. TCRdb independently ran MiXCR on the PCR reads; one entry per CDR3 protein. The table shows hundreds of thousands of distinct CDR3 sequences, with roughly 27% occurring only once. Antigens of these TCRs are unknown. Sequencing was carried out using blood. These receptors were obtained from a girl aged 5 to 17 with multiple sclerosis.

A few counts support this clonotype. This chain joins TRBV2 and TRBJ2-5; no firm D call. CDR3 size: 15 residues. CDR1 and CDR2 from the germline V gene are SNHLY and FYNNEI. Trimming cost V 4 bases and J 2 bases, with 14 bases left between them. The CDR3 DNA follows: TGTGCCAGCAGTGTAGAACAGCGAGAACAAGAGACCCAGTACTTC. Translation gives CASSVEQREQETQYF.

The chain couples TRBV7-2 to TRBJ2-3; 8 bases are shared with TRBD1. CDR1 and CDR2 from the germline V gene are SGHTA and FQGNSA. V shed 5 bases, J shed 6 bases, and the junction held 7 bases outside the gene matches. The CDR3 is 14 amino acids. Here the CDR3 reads CASSTRTGWDTQYF. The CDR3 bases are TGTGCCAGCAGCACTCGGACAGGGTGGGATACGCAGTATTTT.

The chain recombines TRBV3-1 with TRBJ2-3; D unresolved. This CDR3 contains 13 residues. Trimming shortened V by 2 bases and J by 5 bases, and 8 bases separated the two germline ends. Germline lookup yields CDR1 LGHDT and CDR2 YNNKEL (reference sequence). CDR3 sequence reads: CASSQSWGDTQYF. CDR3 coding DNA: TGTGCCAGCAGCCAATCCTGGGGAGATACGCAGTATTTT.

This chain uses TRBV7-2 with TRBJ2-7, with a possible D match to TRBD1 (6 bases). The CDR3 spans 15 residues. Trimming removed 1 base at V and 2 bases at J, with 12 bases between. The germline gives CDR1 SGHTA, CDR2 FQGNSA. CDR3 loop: CASSLDRVPTYEQYF. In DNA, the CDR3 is TGTGCCAGCAGCTTAGACAGGGTACCGACCTACGAGCAGTACTTC.

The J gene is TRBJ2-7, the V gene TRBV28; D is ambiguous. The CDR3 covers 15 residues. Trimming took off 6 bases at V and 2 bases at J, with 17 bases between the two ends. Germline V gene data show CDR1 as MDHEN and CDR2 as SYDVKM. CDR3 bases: TGTGCCAGCAGACGGAGTGCCTTAGGGACCTACGAGCAGTACTTC. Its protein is CASRRSALGTYEQYF.

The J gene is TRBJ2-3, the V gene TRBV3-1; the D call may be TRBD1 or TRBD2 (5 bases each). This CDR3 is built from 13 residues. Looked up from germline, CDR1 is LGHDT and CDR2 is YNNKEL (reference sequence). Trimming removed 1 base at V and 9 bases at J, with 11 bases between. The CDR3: CASSQGAGGTQYF. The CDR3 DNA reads TGTGCCAGCAGCCAAGGGGCTGGGGGAACGCAGTATTTT.

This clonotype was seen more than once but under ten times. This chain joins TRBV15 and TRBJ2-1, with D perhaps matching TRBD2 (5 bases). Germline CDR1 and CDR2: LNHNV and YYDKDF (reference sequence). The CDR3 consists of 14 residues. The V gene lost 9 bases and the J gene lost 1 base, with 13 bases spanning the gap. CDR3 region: CATSRERSYNEQFF. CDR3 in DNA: TGTGCCACTTCGAGGGAGAGGTCCTACAATGAGCAGTTCTTC. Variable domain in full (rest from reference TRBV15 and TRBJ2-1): DAMVIQNPRYQVTQFGKPVTLSCSQTLNHNVMYWYQQKSSQAPKLLFHYYDKDFNNEADTPDNFQSRRPNTSFCFLDIRSPGLGDTAMYLCATSRERSYNEQFFGPGTRLTVL.

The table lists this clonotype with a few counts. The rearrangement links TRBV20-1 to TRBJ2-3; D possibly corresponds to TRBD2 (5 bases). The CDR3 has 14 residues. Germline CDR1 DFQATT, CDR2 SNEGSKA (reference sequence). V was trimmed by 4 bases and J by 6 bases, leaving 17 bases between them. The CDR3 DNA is TGCAGTGCTATCAGAGGGCGTCGGAGGGATACGCAGTATTTT. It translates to CSAIRGRRRDTQYF.

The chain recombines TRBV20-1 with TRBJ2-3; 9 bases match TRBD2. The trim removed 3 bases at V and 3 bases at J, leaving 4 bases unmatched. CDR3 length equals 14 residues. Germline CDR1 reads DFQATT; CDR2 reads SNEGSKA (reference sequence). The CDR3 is CSARIAGVTDTQYF. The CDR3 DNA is TGCAGTGCTAGGATAGCGGGAGTGACAGATACGCAGTATTTT.

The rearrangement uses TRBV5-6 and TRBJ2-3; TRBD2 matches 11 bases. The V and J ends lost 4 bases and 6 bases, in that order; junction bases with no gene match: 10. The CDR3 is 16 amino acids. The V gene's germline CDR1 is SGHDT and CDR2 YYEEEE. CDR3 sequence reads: CASSITSGSPRDTQYF. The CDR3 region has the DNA TGTGCCAGCAGCATTACTAGCGGGAGCCCCCGCGATACGCAGTATTTT.

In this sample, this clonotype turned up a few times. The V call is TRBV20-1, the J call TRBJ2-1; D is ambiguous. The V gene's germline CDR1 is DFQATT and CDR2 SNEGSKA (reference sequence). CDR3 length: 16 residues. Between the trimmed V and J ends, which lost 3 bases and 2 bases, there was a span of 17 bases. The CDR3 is CSASPTLGIAYNEQFF. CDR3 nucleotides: TGCAGTGCTAGTCCTACTCTGGGCATTGCCTACAATGAGCAGTTCTTC.

The CDR3 loop reads CASSQGRGAYYEQYF. The CDR3 DNA sequence: TGTGCCAGCAGCCAAGGACGTGGAGCCTACTACGAGCAGTACTTC. The chain couples TRBV3-1 to TRBJ2-7; D gene unclear. The CDR3 covers 15 residues. Germline CDR1 is LGHDT and CDR2 is YNNKEL (reference sequence). Trimming cost V 1 base and J 3 bases, with 13 bases left between them.

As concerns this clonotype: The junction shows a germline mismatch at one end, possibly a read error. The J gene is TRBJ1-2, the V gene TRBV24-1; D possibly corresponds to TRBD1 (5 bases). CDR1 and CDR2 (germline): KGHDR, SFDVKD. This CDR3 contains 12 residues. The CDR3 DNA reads TGTGCCACCAGTGACCTAGGCAGGGCTCTCGCCTTC. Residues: CATSDLGRALAF.

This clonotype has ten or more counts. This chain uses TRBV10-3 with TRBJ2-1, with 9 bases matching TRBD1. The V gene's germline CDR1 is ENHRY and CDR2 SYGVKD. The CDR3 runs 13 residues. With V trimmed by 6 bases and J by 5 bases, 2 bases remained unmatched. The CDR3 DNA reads TGTGCCATCAGGGGACAGGGTAACAATGAGCAGTTCTTC. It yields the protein CAIRGQGNNEQFF.

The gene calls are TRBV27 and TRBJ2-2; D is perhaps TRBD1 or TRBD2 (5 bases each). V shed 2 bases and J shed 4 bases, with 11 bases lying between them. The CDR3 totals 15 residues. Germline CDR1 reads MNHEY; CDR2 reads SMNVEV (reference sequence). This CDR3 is CASSLLGVGTGELFF. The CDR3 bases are TGTGCCAGCAGTTTACTGGGGGTGGGCACCGGGGAGCTGTTTTTT.

Written as DNA, the CDR3 is TGTGCCAGCAGCGTAGGGACAGGAGACAATGAAAAACTGTTTTTT. This gives the protein CASSVGTGDNEKLFF. The chain links TRBV9 to TRBJ1-4; 7 nucleotides match TRBD1. This CDR3 region has 15 residues. Trimming removed 0 bases from V and 5 bases from J; junction bases left unmatched: 4. In germline, CDR1 is SGDLS, CDR2 YYNGEE.

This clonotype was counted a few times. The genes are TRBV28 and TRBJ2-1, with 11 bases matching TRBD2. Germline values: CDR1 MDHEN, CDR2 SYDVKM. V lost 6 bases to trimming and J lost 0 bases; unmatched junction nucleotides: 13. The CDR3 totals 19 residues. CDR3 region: CASRPTSSGGISSYNEQFF. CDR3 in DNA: TGTGCCAGCAGACCTACCTCTAGCGGGGGGATCAGCTCCTACAATGAGCAGTTCTTC.

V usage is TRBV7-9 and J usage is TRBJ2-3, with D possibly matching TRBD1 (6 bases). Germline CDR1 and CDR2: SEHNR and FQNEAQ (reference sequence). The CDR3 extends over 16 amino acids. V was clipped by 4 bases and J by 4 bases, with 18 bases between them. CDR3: CASSSPGWGQSDTQYF. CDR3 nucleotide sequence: TGTGCCAGCAGCTCCCCGGGATGGGGGCAGTCAGATACGCAGTATTTT.

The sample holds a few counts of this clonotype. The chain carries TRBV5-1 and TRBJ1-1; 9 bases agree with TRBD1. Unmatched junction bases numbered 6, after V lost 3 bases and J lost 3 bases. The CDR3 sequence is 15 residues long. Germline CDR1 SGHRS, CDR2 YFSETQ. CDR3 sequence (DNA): TGCGCCAGCAGCTGGGGGACAGGGAAGGACACTGAAGCTTTCTTT. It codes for CASSWGTGKDTEAFF.

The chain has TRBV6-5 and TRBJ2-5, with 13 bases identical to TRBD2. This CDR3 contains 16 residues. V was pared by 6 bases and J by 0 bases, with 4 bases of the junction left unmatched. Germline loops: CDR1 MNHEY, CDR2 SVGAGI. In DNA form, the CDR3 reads TGTGCCAGCAGAGTACTAGCGGGAGGGAACCAAGAGACCCAGTACTTC. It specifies CASRVLAGGNQETQYF.

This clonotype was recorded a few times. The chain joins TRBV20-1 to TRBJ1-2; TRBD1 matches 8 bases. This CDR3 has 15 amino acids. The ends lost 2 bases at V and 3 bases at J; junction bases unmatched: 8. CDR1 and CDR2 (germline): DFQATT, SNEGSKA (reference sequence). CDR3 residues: CSARPRQGTHYGYTF. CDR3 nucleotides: TGCAGTGCTAGACCAAGACAGGGGACTCACTATGGCTACACCTTC.

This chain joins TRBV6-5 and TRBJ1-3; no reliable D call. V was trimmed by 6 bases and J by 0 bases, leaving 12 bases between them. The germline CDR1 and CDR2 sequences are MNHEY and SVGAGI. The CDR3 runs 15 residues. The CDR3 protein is CASSLGRISGNTIYF. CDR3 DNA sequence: TGTGCCAGCAGCCTTGGACGGATCTCTGGAAACACCATATATTTT.

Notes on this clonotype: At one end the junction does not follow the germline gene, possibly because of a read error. CDR3 DNA sequence: TGTGCCGGCAGACGGACTAGCGGGAGTCCAGATACGCAGTATTTT. It specifies CAGRRTSGSPDTQYF. This chain joins TRBV2 and TRBJ2-3; the match to TRBD2 covers 13 bases. The CDR3 sequence is 15 residues long. In germline, CDR1 is SNHLY, CDR2 FYNNEI.

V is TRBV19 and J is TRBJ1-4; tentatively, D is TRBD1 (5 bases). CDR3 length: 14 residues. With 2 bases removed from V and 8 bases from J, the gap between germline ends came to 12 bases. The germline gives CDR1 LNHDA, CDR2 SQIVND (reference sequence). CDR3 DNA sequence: TGTGCCAGTAGTATACAGGGCCACGGAGAAAAACTGTTTTTT. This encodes CASSIQGHGEKLFF. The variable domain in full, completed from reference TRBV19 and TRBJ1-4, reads DGGITQSPKYLFRKEGQNVTLSCEQNLNHDAMYWYRQDPGQGLRLIYYSQIVNDFQKGDIAEGYSVSREKKESFPLTVTSAQKNPTAFYLCASSIQGHGEKLFFGSGTQLSVL.

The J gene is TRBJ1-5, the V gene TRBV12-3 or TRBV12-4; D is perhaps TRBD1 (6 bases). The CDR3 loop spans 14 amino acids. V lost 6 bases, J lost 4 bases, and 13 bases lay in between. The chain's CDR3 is CASRPAGDNQPQHF. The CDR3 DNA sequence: TGTGCCAGCAGGCCCGCAGGGGATAATCAGCCCCAGCATTTT.

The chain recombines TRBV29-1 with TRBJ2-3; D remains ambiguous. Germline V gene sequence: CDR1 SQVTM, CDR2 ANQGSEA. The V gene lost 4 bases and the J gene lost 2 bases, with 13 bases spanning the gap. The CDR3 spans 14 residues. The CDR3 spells CSVATERFTDTQYF. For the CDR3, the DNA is TGCAGCGTTGCGACGGAACGGTTCACAGATACGCAGTATTTT.

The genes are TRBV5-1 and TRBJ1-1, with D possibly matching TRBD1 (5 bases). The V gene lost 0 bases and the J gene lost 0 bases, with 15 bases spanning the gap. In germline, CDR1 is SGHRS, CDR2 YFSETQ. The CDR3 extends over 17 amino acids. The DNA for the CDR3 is TGCGCCAGCAGCTTGGCCGGGGGACCGAACATGAACACTGAAGCTTTCTTT. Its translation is CASSLAGGPNMNTEAFF. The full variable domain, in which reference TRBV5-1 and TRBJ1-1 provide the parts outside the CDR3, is KAGVTQTPRYLIKTRGQQVTLSCSPISGHRSVSWYQQTPGQGLQFLFEYFSETQRNKGNFPGRFSGRQFSNSRSEMNVSTLELGDSALYLCASSLAGGPNMNTEAFFGQGTRLTVV.

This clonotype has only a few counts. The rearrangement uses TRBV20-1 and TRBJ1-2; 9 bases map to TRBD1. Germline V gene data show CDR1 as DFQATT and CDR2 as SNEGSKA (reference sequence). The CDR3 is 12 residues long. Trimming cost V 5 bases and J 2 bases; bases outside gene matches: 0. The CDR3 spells CSAGTGNYGYTF. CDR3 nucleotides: TGCAGTGCTGGGACAGGGAACTATGGCTACACCTTC.

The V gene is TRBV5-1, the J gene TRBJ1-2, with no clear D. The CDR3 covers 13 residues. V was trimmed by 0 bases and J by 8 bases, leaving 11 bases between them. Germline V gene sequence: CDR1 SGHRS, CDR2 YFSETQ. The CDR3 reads CASSLAHNGGYTF. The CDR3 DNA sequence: TGCGCCAGCAGCTTGGCCCACAATGGAGGCTACACCTTC.